These T cell receptor beta chains were read from a single sample in a study of long-term antiretroviral therapy in people with HIV. The table came from immunoSEQ multiplex PCR; TCRdb's copy has only in-frame clones and leaves some out. Of tens of thousands of clones listed, approximately 80% are singletons. The specimen comprised unsorted PBMCs, sampled 2.8 years after starting antiretroviral therapy. The receptors here all came from a man younger than 45 with HIV. The CDR3 runs from the conserved cysteine through the conserved F or W. Fields, in order: J gene, clone size, D gene, V gene, CDR3 protein, CDR3 DNA. The D gene is left open where the match is weak. The listing skips clone size in some rows; elsewhere it reads once, few, many or a size class.

TRBJ2-2,.,.,TRBV15,CATSRVSPAANTGELFF,TGTGCCACCAGCAGAGTCTCCCCAGCTGCGAACACCGGGGAGCTGTTTTTT
TRBJ1-1,.,TRBD1,TRBV4-1,CASSQEEDRVGGTEAFF,TGCGCCAGCAGCCAAGAAGAGGACAGGGTGGGAGGCACTGAAGCTTTCTTT
TRBJ1-2,.,.,TRBV7-9,CASSLENSDSANYGYTF,TGTGCCAGCAGCCTGGAGAACTCGGACAGTGCTAACTATGGCTACACCTTC
TRBJ2-3,.,.,TRBV7-2,CASSRLALSTDTQYF,TGTGCCAGCAGCCGCCTAGCGCTAAGCACAGATACGCAGTATTTT
TRBJ1-2,.,TRBD1,TRBV30,CAWTGTGWNYGYTF,TGTGCCTGGACCGGGACAGGGTGGAACTATGGCTACACCTTC
TRBJ1-6,.,.,TRBV6-1,CASWEGFSYNSPLHF,TGTGCCAGCTGGGAGGGGTTCTCCTATAATTCACCCCTCCACTTT
TRBJ1-5,.,TRBD1,TRBV19,CASSTYGTGRGQPQHF,TGTGCCAGTAGTACCTACGGGACAGGGAGAGGTCAGCCCCAGCATTTT
TRBJ1-6,.,.,TRBV28,CASSLGEFGALHF,TGTGCCAGCAGTTTGGGGGAGTTCGGGGCCCTCCACTTT
TRBJ1-4,once,TRBD1,TRBV2,CASSVRQGAREKLFF,TGTGCCAGCAGCGTACGGCAGGGGGCAAGGGAAAAACTGTTTTTT
TRBJ1-2,.,TRBD1,TRBV2,CASSVGGGNHGYTF,TGTGCCAGCAGTGTCGGAGGGGGCAACCATGGCTACACCTTC
TRBJ1-5,.,TRBD1,TRBV27,CASSPGTGGFLNQPQHF,TGTGCCAGCAGTCCCGGGACAGGGGGATTTCTCAATCAGCCCCAGCATTTT
TRBJ2-7,.,.,TRBV15,CATSRERLGTYEQYF,TGTGCCACCAGCAGAGAGAGGTTAGGGACTTACGAGCAGTACTTC
TRBJ1-2,few,.,TRBV25-1,CASSGGGGYTF,TGTGCCAGCAGTGGGGGCGGTGGCTACACCTTC
TRBJ2-7,.,TRBD1,TRBV11-2,CASSYRQGVNEQYF,TGTGCCAGCAGCTATCGACAGGGAGTCAACGAGCAGTACTTC
TRBJ2-1,.,TRBD2,TRBV6-6,CASLPGGSNEQFF,TGTGCCTCCCTACCGGGGGGGAGCAATGAGCAGTTCTTC
TRBJ2-2,.,.,TRBV5-1,CASSYRGFGELFF,TGCGCCAGCAGTTACCGGGGTTTCGGGGAGCTGTTTTTT
TRBJ1-1,.,.,TRBV7-9,CASSLTDRHTEAFF,TGTGCCAGCAGCCTGACTGACAGGCACACTGAAGCTTTCTTT
TRBJ2-1,.,TRBD2,TRBV10-3,CAIRGSGAYNEQFF,TGTGCCATCAGAGGTAGCGGGGCCTACAATGAGCAGTTCTTC
TRBJ2-3,.,.,TRBV25-1,CASSLRDTQYF,TGTGCCAGCAGCCTGAGAGATACGCAGTATTTT
TRBJ2-5,.,.,TRBV5-6,CASSLDHHGETQYF,TGTGCCAGCAGCTTGGACCACCACGGGGAGACCCAGTACTTC
TRBJ2-4,.,.,TRBV7-9,CASSPEPDIAKNIQYF,TGTGCCAGCAGTCCCGAACCGGATATAGCCAAAAACATTCAGTACTTC
TRBJ1-2,.,.,TRBV5-6,CASSSWGGVHGYTF,TGTGCCAGCAGCTCTTGGGGGGGGGTCCATGGCTACACCTTC
TRBJ2-5,.,.,TRBV15,CATSREGVPSGTQYF,TGTGCCACCAGCAGAGAAGGGGTCCCCAGTGGGACCCAGTACTTC
TRBJ2-5,.,.,TRBV13,CASSSRGFQETQYF,TGTGCCAGCAGCTCACGGGGGTTCCAAGAGACCCAGTACTTC
TRBJ1-4,.,TRBD1,TRBV6-1,CASSEEDRGREKLFF,TGTGCCAGCAGTGAAGAAGACAGGGGGCGTGAAAAACTGTTTTTT
TRBJ1-2,.,TRBD1,TRBV7-2,CASSLIMDRGYLF,TGTGCCAGCAGCTTAATAATGGACAGGGGTTACCTCTTC
TRBJ2-7,.,.,TRBV6-6,CASSYTLYEQYF,TGTGCCAGCAGTTACACACTCTACGAGCAGTACTTC
TRBJ2-3,.,TRBD2,TRBV27,CASSRAGEYTDTQYF,TGTGCCAGCAGTCGAGCGGGGGAGTACACAGATACGCAGTATTTT
TRBJ2-1,.,.,TRBV7-3,CASSLKGGGFEQFF,TGTGCCAGCAGCTTAAAGGGAGGGGGATTTGAGCAGTTCTTC
TRBJ2-7,.,.,TRBV4-1,CASSQAGGVGVEQYF,TGCGCCAGCAGCCAAGCTGGCGGGGTGGGGGTCGAGCAGTACTTC
TRBJ2-2,.,.,TRBV6-5,CASRTGMTGELFF,TGTGCCAGCAGAACGGGGATGACCGGGGAGCTGTTTTTT
TRBJ1-3,.,.,TRBV2,CASSVNTGNTIYF,TGTGCCAGCAGTGTGAACACTGGAAACACCATATATTTT
TRBJ1-5,medium-sized,TRBD1,TRBV19,CASSPGQGRYSNQPQHF,TGTGCCAGTAGTCCTGGACAGGGGCGTTATAGCAATCAGCCCCAGCATTTT
TRBJ2-3,.,.,TRBV11-3,CASSSDAYTQYF,TGTGCCAGCAGCTCGGACGCTTATACGCAGTATTTT
TRBJ1-5,.,.,TRBV29-1,CSVALSNQPQHF,TGCAGCGTTGCTCTTAGCAATCAGCCCCAGCATTTT
TRBJ1-5,.,.,TRBV28,CASSLMRGNQPQHF,TGTGCCAGCAGTTTAATGCGGGGCAATCAGCCCCAGCATTTT
TRBJ2-3,.,.,TRBV7-9,CASSLVTGSTDTQYF,TGTGCCAGCAGCTTAGTTACAGGAAGCACAGATACGCAGTATTTT
TRBJ2-6,.,.,TRBV6-5,CASSYYGSGANVLTF,TGTGCCAGCAGTTACTACGGCTCCGGGGCCAACGTCCTGACTTTC
TRBJ2-1,.,TRBD2,TRBV11-3,CASSSEAGADEQFF,TGTGCCAGCAGCTCTGAAGCGGGAGCCGATGAGCAGTTCTTC
TRBJ2-1,.,.,TRBV5-6,CASSYGVHNEQFF,TGTGCCAGCAGCTACGGGGTACACAATGAGCAGTTCTTC
TRBJ1-1,.,.,TRBV11-3,CASSYGTANTEAFF,TGTGCCAGCAGTTACGGGACTGCGAACACTGAAGCTTTCTTT
TRBJ1-4,few,.,TRBV5-4,CASSRERGEKLFF,TGTGCCAGCAGCAGGGAGCGGGGGGAAAAACTGTTTTTT
TRBJ2-7,few,TRBD2,TRBV7-9,CASSLAGGPNEQYF,TGTGCCAGCAGTCTAGCGGGAGGGCCGAACGAGCAGTACTTC
TRBJ1-6,.,TRBD1,TRBV7-2,CASSLLGQGYSPLHF,TGTGCCAGCAGCTTACTCGGACAGGGTTATTCACCCCTCCACTTT
TRBJ2-3,.,.,TRBV7-9,CASSPPSGTGEYFTDTQYF,TGTGCCAGCAGCCCTCCTAGCGGGACAGGGGAATATTTCACAGATACGCAGTATTTT
TRBJ1-1,.,.,TRBV15,CATSRDLGQMNTEAFF,TGTGCCACCAGCAGAGATCTGGGGCAGATGAACACTGAAGCTTTCTTT
TRBJ1-6,.,.,TRBV9,CASSAEGNSPLHF,TGTGCCAGCAGCGCCGAAGGCAATTCACCCCTCCACTTT
TRBJ2-1,.,TRBD2,TRBV4-1,CASSQAGGSYNEQFF,TGCGCCAGCAGCCAAGCGGGGGGGAGTTACAATGAGCAGTTCTTC
TRBJ2-3,.,.,TRBV2,CASSEATLQFTDTQYF,TGTGCCAGCAGTGAAGCAACACTCCAATTCACAGATACGCAGTATTTT
TRBJ2-7,.,.,TRBV19,CASSMGPTYYEQYF,TGTGCCAGTAGTATGGGACCGACTTACTACGAGCAGTACTTC